The TCR beta chain described here comes from a study of T cells in Graves' hyperthyroidism and ophthalmopathy. Reasons for excluding patients were uncontrolled infection, other autoimmune disease, pregnancy or lactation. RNA transcripts gave rise to amplified TCR beta CDR3 regions. HTBI primers drove first-round RT-PCR of the TCR CDR3. MiXCR, applied by TCRdb to the multiplex PCR reads, yields one record per CDR3 protein. The table lists about half a million distinct CDR3 sequences, around 20% of them singletons. General study results and limits: Patients with ophthalmopathy were separated from those with stable hyperthyroidism by a 13 V-J model.

This CDR3 spans 15 amino acids. V was clipped by 6 bases and J by 3 bases, with 18 bases between them. Germline-derived CDR1 and CDR2 are MNHEY and SVGEGT. Comment on this clonotype: Its cognate antigen is unknown.

Source material: blood. The origin of this receptor is a man between 18 and 29 years old with Graves' hyperthyroidism. The V and J genes are TRBV6-2 or TRBV6-3 and TRBJ2-7, with a possible D match to TRBD2 (7 bases). CDR3 nucleotides: TGTGCCAGCAGCGGGGGGCCAACGGGGTTCTACGAGCAGTACTTC. It codes for CASSGGPTGFYEQYF.